The text below deals with one T cell receptor (beta chain). What it binds is unknown. V was cut by 1 base and J by 4 bases, with 7 bases left in between. Per the germline V gene, CDR1 is MGHRA and CDR2 is YSYEKL. The CDR3 sequence is 13 residues long. The sample belongs to a study of blood T cells in healthy people across ages. Across the whole study: There was about one barcoded beta molecule captured by template switching per two T cells.

A second PCR of 7 to 11 cycles used a sample-barcoded 5' primer and a J-beta primer mix. TCRdb reanalysed the 5' RACE reads using MiXCR and keeps one entry per CDR3 protein. The profile covers 980,000 or so distinct CDR3 sequences, with around 46% appearing a single time and 13% taken by the ten largest. Findings and caveats of the study: Among long-lived donors, naive CD4+ cells were more numerous and diversity higher than in aged donors. Changes in expanded clonotypes were possibly confounded, as the CMV status of donors was unknown.

The chain couples TRBV4-1 to TRBJ1-1; the D is unclear. Sequencing input: blood. The receptor comes from a man under 40 in good health. CDR3 sequence reads: CASSQGIGTEAFF. The CDR3, as DNA: TGCGCCAGCAGCCAAGGCATTGGCACTGAAGCTTTCTTT.